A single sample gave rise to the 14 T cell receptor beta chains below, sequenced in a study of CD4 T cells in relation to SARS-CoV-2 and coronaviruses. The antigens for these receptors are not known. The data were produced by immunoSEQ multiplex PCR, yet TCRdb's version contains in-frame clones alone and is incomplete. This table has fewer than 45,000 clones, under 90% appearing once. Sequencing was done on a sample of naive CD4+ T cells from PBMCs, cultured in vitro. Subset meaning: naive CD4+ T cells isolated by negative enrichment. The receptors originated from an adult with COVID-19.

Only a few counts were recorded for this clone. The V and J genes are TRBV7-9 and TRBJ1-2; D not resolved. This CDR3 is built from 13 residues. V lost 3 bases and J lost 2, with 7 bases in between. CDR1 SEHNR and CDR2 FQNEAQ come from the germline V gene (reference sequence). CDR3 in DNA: TGTGCCAGCAGCTTGGGCAGGAACTATGGCTACACCTTC. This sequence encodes CASSLGRNYGYTF.

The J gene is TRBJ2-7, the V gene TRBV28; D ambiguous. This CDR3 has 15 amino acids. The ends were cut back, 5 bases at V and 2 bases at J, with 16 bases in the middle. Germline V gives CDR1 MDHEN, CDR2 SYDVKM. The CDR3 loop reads CASSQMTGSPYEQYF. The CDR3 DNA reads TGTGCCAGCAGTCAGATGACCGGGTCACCCTACGAGCAGTACTTC.

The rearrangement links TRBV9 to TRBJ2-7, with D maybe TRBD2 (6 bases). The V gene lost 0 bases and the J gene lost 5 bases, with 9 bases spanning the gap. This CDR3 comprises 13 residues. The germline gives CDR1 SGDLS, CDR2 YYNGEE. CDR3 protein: CASSVGDFNEQYF. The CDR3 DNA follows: TGTGCCAGCAGCGTAGGGGACTTCAACGAGCAGTACTTC. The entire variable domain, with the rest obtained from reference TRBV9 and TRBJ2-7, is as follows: DSGVTQTPKHLITATGQRVTLRCSPRSGDLSVYWYQQSLDQGLQFLIQYYNGEERAKGNILERFSAQQFPDLHSELNLSSLELGDSALYFCASSVGDFNEQYFGPGTRLTVT.

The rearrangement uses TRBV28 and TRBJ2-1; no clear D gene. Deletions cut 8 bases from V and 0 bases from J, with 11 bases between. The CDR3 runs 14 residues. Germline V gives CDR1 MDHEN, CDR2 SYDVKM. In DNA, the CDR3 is TGTGCCAGCTCTTATGGTTTCTCCTACAATGAGCAGTTCTTC. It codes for CASSYGFSYNEQFF.

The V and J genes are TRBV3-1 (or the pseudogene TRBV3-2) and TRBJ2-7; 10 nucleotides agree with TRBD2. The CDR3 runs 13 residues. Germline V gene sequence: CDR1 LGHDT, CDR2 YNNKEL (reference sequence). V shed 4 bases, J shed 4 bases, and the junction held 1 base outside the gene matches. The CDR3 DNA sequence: TGTGCCAGCAGCCTACTAGCGGGGTACGAGCAGTACTTC. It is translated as CASSLLAGYEQYF.

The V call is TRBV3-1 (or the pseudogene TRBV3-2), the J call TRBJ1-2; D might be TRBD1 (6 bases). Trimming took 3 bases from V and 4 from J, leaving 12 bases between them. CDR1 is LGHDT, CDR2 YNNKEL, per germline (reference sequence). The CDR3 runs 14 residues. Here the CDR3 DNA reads TGTGCCAGCAGCCACAGGGGCGGTGGCTATGGCTACACCTTC. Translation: CASSHRGGGYGYTF.

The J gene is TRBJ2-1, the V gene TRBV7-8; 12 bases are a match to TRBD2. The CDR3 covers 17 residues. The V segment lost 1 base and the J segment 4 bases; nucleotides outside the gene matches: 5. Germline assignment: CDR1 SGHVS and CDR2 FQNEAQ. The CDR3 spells CASSLGTSGDLYNEQFF. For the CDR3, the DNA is TGTGCCAGCAGCTTAGGGACTAGCGGGGACCTATACAATGAGCAGTTCTTC.

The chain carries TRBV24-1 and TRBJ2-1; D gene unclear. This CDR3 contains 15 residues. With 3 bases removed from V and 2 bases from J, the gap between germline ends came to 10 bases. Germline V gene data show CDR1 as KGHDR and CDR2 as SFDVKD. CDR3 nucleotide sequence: TGTGCCACCAGTGATCCCCGCACCCCCTACAATGAGCAGTTCTTC. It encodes CATSDPRTPYNEQFF.

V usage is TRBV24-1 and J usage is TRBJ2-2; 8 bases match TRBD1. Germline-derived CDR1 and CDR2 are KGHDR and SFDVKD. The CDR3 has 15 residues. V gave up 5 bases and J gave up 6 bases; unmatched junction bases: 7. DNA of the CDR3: TGTGCCACCAGTGGATCAGGGGGCGCCGCCGGGGAGCTGTTTTTT. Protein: CATSGSGGAAGELFF.

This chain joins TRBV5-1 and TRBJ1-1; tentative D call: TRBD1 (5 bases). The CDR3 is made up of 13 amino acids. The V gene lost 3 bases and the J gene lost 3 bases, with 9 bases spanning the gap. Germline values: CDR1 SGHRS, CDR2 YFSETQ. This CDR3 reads CASSSGHDTEAFF. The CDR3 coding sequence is TGCGCCAGCAGCTCCGGACACGACACTGAAGCTTTCTTT.

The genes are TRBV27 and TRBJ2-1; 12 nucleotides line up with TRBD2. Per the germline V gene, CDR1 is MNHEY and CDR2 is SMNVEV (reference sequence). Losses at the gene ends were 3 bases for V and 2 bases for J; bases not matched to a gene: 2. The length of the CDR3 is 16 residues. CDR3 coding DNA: TGTGCCAGCAGTTTCCTAGCGGGAGGGCCCTACAATGAGCAGTTCTTC. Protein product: CASSFLAGGPYNEQFF.

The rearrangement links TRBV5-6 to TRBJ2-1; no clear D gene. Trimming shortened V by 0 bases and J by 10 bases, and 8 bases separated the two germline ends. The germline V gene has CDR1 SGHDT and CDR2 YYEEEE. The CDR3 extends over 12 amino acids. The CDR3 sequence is CASSLGVGEQFF. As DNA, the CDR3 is TGTGCCAGCAGCTTGGGGGTGGGGGAGCAGTTCTTC.

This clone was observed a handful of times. CDR3 region: CASSGGQGEGNEQFF. The CDR3 DNA reads TGTGCCAGCAGTGGGGGACAGGGGGAAGGCAATGAGCAGTTCTTC. This chain links TRBV6-4 with TRBJ2-1, with 11 bases that match TRBD1. Losses at the gene ends were 4 bases for V and 6 bases for J; bases not matched to a gene: 5. The CDR3 sequence is 15 residues long. CDR1 MRHNA and CDR2 SNTAGT come from the germline V gene.

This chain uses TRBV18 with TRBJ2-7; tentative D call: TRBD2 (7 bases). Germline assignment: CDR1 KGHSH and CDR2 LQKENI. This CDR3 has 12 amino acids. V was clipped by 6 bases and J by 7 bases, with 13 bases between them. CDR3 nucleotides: TGTGCCAGCTCTGCCGGGGGGCGAGAGCAGTACTTC. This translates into CASSAGGREQYF.